This TCR beta chain emerged from a study of CD8+CD57+ T cells in acquired aplastic anemia. In the study overall: DNA recovered from sorted CD4+ and CD8+ cells had a mean of approximately 3 ug.

CDR3 length equals 13 residues. Trimming took 4 bases from V and 5 from J, leaving 9 bases between them. Germline CDR1 SGHRS, CDR2 YFSETQ. Profiling of TCR beta VDJ combinations and CDR3 sequences used genomic DNA as template. A single record per CDR3 protein comes from TCRdb applying MiXCR to the reads. The sample has 200,000 to 250,000 distinct CDR3 sequences; 60% to 80% are singletons. Individuals selected for sequencing had exhibited CD8+CD57+ cell expansion on flow cytometry. There was no therapy given to any patient before the blood sampling took place. The sequenced material came from sorted CD4+, CD8+, or CD8+CD57+ T cells (not recorded which) from PBMCs. The V call is TRBV5-1, the J call TRBJ2-2, with D perhaps TRBD1 (6 bases). The sequence was obtained from a human donor with aplastic anemia. CDR3 sequence (DNA): TGCGCCAGCAGCAAAGACAGGACCGGGGAGCTGTTTTTT. Amino acid sequence: CASSKDRTGELFF.